The 3 T cell receptor beta chains given below trace back to one sample, sequenced in a study of blood T cell repertoires in COVID-19. Assay: immunoSEQ multiplex PCR; the TCRdb copy retains only in-frame clones and omits some. The sample carries 190,000 or so clones, more than 70% recorded once. The sample consisted of peripheral blood. The receptors shown here come from a man in his fifties or sixties with active or convalescent COVID-19.

J is TRBJ2-1 and V is TRBV3-1 (or the pseudogene TRBV3-2); TRBD2 matches 8 bases. The CDR3 runs 15 residues. Germline values: CDR1 LGHDT, CDR2 YNNKEL (reference sequence). V was clipped by 4 bases and J by 9 bases; unmatched bases: 11. In DNA form, the CDR3 reads TGTGCCAGCAGCCCCTACGAGCGGGAGCGGAGTGAGCAGTTCTTC. It translates to CASSPYERERSEQFF.

The V gene is TRBV5-5, the J gene TRBJ2-1; TRBD1 matches 11 bases. Trimming removed 4 bases from V and 10 bases from J; junction bases left unmatched: 10. Germline lookup yields CDR1 SGHKS and CDR2 YYEKEE (reference sequence). This CDR3 comprises 15 residues. The CDR3 nucleotides read TGTGCCAGCAGCCAACCGGGACAGGGGGTCCGGGAGCAGTTCTTC. Protein: CASSQPGQGVREQFF.

In regard to this clone: No DNA is shown, since the ends of the CDR3 on it are uncertain; the CDR3 is the one TCRdb lists. The chain recombines TRBV19 with TRBJ1-5; the DNA was not used to check the table's D call, TRBD1. The CDR3 spans 17 amino acids, including both terminal residues. Germline V gene lookup returns CDR1 LNHDA and CDR2 SQIVND (reference sequence). The CDR3 region is CASTSDRKVPSNQPQHF.